This entry lists 10 T cell receptor beta chains sequenced from one sample in a study of shared clonotypes between healthy human individuals. The table came from immunoSEQ multiplex PCR; TCRdb's copy has only in-frame clones and leaves some out. Here the sample spans about 500,000 clones, more than 70% being singletons. Source material: PBMCs. These receptors were collected from a woman in her forties in good health. Some clones in this sample may be carry-over from other donors' samples.

For this clone: A far larger clone is one base from this, pointing to a likely read error. The chain joins TRBV9 to TRBJ1-1; D is uncertain. Trimming cost V 3 bases and J 4 bases, with 16 bases left between them. Per the germline V gene, CDR1 is SGDLS and CDR2 is YYNGEE. The CDR3 sequence is 15 residues long. Here the CDR3 DNA reads TGTGCCAGCAGCGCAGATCCTACAGAGAGCACTGAAGCTTTCTTT. It yields the protein CASSADPTESTEAFF.

The chain couples TRBV7-9 to TRBJ2-7, with D possibly matching TRBD2 (5 bases). This CDR3 region has 12 residues. Trimming shortened V by 7 bases and J by 6 bases, and 13 bases separated the two germline ends. In germline, CDR1 is SEHNR, CDR2 FQNEAQ (reference sequence). CDR3 nucleotide sequence: TGTGCCAGCAAGGGAGTTGCGGGCGAGCAGTACTTC. This gives the protein CASKGVAGEQYF.

The CDR3 reads CSAKPGQGRTGELFF. The DNA of the CDR3 is TGCAGCGCTAAACCGGGACAGGGACGGACCGGGGAGCTGTTTTTT. The chain has TRBV29-1 and TRBJ2-2, with 9 bases aligning to TRBD1. V shed 7 bases, J shed 5 bases, and the junction held 11 bases outside the gene matches. This CDR3 region has 15 residues. Per the germline V gene, CDR1 is SQVTM and CDR2 is ANQGSEA.

Remarks on this clone: Other DNA sequences of this sample code for an identical CDR3. CDR3 coding DNA: TGTGCCAGCAGTTCCACTAGCGGGAGGTACGAGCAGTACTTC. Its protein is CASSSTSGRYEQYF. The chain is built from TRBV27 and TRBJ2-7; 12 positions agree with TRBD2. The CDR3 extends over 14 amino acids. J lost 4 bases, V lost 4 bases, and 2 bases had no gene match. CDR1 and CDR2 (germline): MNHEY, SMNVEV (reference sequence).

Notes on this clone: A far bigger clonotype differs at one base, so this is likely a read error. The V call is TRBV6-1, the J call TRBJ2-7; 7 bases map to TRBD1. V lost 8 bases and J lost 5; bases outside the gene matches: 15. This CDR3 has 15 residues. The germline gives CDR1 MNHNS, CDR2 SASEGT. The CDR3 spells CASGVTGEGPNEQYF. DNA for the CDR3: TGTGCCAGCGGTGTCACAGGGGAAGGACCTAACGAGCAGTACTTC.

This clone was detected only once. The chain joins TRBV18 to TRBJ2-7; 10 bases are a match to TRBD2. The CDR3 length is 16 residues. Looked up from germline, CDR1 is KGHSH and CDR2 is LQKENI. Trimming at V came to 3 bases and at J to 7 bases, leaving 12 bases not matched to a gene. The CDR3 bases are TGTGCCAGCTCACCTCTCTCTAGCGGGAGCGCCTCTGAGCAGTACTTC. Translated: CASSPLSSGSASEQYF.

The CDR3 sequence: CASSLGGRGVYGYTF. DNA for the CDR3: TGTGCCAGCAGCTTAGGGGGCAGGGGCGTTTATGGCTACACCTTC. The chain is built from TRBV11-3 and TRBJ1-2, with a weak D call TRBD1 (6 bases). The CDR3 consists of 15 residues. The V end lost 1 base, the J end lost 5 bases, and 14 bases lay between the germline ends. The V gene's germline CDR1 is SGHNT and CDR2 YENEEA. The whole variable domain, filled in from reference TRBV11-3 and TRBJ1-2, reads EAGVVQSPRYKIIEKKQPVAFWCNPISGHNTLYWYLQNLGQGPELLIRYENEEAVDDSQLPKDRFSAERLKGVDSTLKIQPAELGDSAVYLCASSLGGRGVYGYTFGSGTRLTVV.

The chain is built from TRBV5-4 and TRBJ1-2, with 7 bases fitting TRBD1. This CDR3 region has 15 residues. Per the germline V gene, CDR1 is SGHNT and CDR2 is YYREEE (reference sequence). The V gene end was trimmed by 1 base and the J gene end by 6 bases; junction bases not matched to a gene: 9. The DNA for the CDR3 is TGTGCCAGCAGCTTGTCTACAGGGGTAAAGAATGGCTACACCTTC. Its translation is CASSLSTGVKNGYTF.

The J gene is TRBJ1-5, the V gene TRBV30; D not resolved. V was trimmed by 1 base and J by 2 bases, leaving 6 bases between them. The CDR3 covers 13 residues. Germline values: CDR1 GTSNPN, CDR2 SVGIG (reference sequence). The CDR3 region is CAWSADRNQPQHF. The CDR3 region has the DNA TGTGCCTGGAGTGCGGATCGCAATCAGCCCCAGCATTTT.

This clone was seen only a few times. The chain employs TRBV2 and TRBJ2-3, with 8 bases that match TRBD2. Germline CDR1 is SNHLY and CDR2 is FYNNEI. The CDR3 extends over 17 amino acids. After removal of 7 bases from V and 0 bases from J, the junction contained 12 bases not matched to a gene. This chain's CDR3 is CASTTYPSGSSTDTQYF. As DNA, the CDR3 is TGTGCCAGCACTACCTACCCGAGCGGGAGTAGCACAGATACGCAGTATTTT.